In its sample, the clone carrying this T cell receptor (beta chain) was seen a few times. The antigen is unknown. Sequencing relied on a cDNA template that was reverse transcribed from extracted RNA. Sequencing used immunoSEQ multiplex PCR; TCRdb keeps in-frame clones, though not all of them. This table has approximately 150,000 clones, roughly 60% appearing once. The germline V and J ends were trimmed by 1 base and 3 bases, with 7 bases remaining between them. CDR1 SQVTM and CDR2 ANQGSEA come from the germline V gene. CDR3 length: 13 residues. These data are taken from a study of CD8+ T cells in alopecia areata. Study-wide findings and caveats: Scalp sample sequencing also detects resident alphabeta T cells of normal skin. In patients, TCRs were shared less clearly than in mice, and HLA may possibly be involved. Clonality in lesional scalp, especially alopecia totalis/universalis, exceeded that of normal scalp.

This chain uses TRBV29-1 with TRBJ2-1; D might be TRBD1 (5 bases). The sequencing input was CD4+ T cells sorted from blood. The TCR comes from a human donor in good health. Here the CDR3 DNA reads TGCAGCGTTGAAGTTCAGGGCTACAATGAGCAGTTCTTC. Encoded protein: CSVEVQGYNEQFF.